This TCR beta chain was recorded in a study of T cell repertoires in cytomegalovirus infection. Study-wide context: Public signatures in TCR beta pointed to CMV infection and matching HLA type.

The CDR3 covers 13 residues. The germline CDR1 and CDR2 sequences are ENHRY and SYGVKD. V was pared by 5 bases and J by 4 bases, with 6 bases between. This clonotype was counted only a few times. The antigen is unknown. TCRdb redid the calling of the reads with MiXCR, one entry per CDR3 protein. Seen here are about 160,000 distinct CDR3 sequences, about 20% observed once, and the top ten hold about 25%. The rearrangement uses TRBV10-3 and TRBJ2-6; D remains unclear. The sequence was obtained from a human donor in good health (CMV status not recorded). Some clones in this sample may be carry-over from other donors' samples. The input for sequencing was CD8+ T cells from cultured PBMCs, taken from culture after CMV antigen stimulation. In DNA, the CDR3 is TGTGCCATCAGTCCCGCAGGGGCCAACGTCCTGACTTTC. Translating it yields CAISPAGANVLTF.